The next 27 T cell receptor beta chains were all read from a single sample in a study of human T cells and chemical hapten exposure. TCRdb re-called the RACE reads with MiXCR, one entry per CDR3 protein. Here the sample spans 80,000 or so distinct CDR3 sequences, around 10% being singletons. Time point defined: patch test 1, 2 weeks after DPC sensitization. Treatment reported: therapeutic diphenylcyclopropenone sensitization with weekly scalp DPC. The starting material was whole blood, obtained in connection with sensitization to the hapten diphenylcyclopropenone (DPC). The receptor set was obtained from a woman in her forties or fifties with alopecia areata. Some clones in this sample may be carry-over from other donors' samples.

This sequence joins TRBV5-4 and TRBJ2-1; TRBD1 is a possible D gene (5 bases). CDR3 size: 16 residues. V was cut by 4 bases and J by 7 bases, with 21 bases left in between. Looked up from germline, CDR1 is SGHNT and CDR2 is YYREEE (reference sequence). CDR3 residues: CASSESRVSALNEQFF. In nucleotides, the CDR3 is TGTGCCAGCAGCGAAAGCAGGGTCTCGGCCTTAAATGAGCAGTTCTTC.

This clonotype was counted only a few times. The chain carries TRBV9 and TRBJ2-1; D is undetermined. The CDR3 length is 16 residues. V lost 2 bases, J lost 5 bases, and 17 bases lay in between. Per germline, CDR1 SGDLS and CDR2 YYNGEE. CDR3 in amino acids: CASSVTLWSPDNEQFF. As DNA, the CDR3 is TGTGCCAGCAGCGTTACTCTTTGGAGCCCGGACAATGAGCAGTTCTTC.

As DNA, the CDR3 is TGTGCCAGCAGCTTCGCGACAGCCGCTAATGAAAAACTGTTTTTT. Translated: CASSFATAANEKLFF. This sequence joins TRBV28 and TRBJ1-4; D might be TRBD1 (5 bases). Germline CDR1 reads MDHEN; CDR2 reads SYDVKM. With 6 bases removed from V and 3 bases from J, the gap between germline ends came to 14 bases. The CDR3 extends over 15 amino acids. Combining the CDR3 with reference TRBV28 and TRBJ1-4 gives the whole variable domain DVKVTQSSRYLVKRTGEKVFLECVQDMDHENMFWYRQDPGLGLRLIYFSYDVKMKEKGDIPEGYSVSREKKERFSLILESASTNQTSMYLCASSFATAANEKLFFGSGTQLSVL.

This chain connects TRBV7-9 to TRBJ1-6, with D unresolved. Trimming stripped 1 base from V and 10 bases from J, with 11 bases between. Looked up from germline, CDR1 is SEHNR and CDR2 is FQNEAQ (reference sequence). The CDR3 covers 14 residues. This chain's CDR3 is CASSLVSERSPLHF. The DNA for the CDR3 is TGTGCCAGCAGCTTAGTGTCGGAACGGTCACCCCTCCACTTT.

This clonotype occurred many times. This sequence joins TRBV6-5 and TRBJ1-2, with 8 positions matching TRBD1. The trim removed 0 bases at V and 7 bases at J, leaving 7 bases unmatched. The CDR3 contains 15 residues. Germline V gives CDR1 MNHEY, CDR2 SVGAGI. CDR3 nucleotide sequence: TGTGCCAGCAGTTACTCGAGGCAGGGGGCAGGTGGCTACACCTTC. As protein: CASSYSRQGAGGYTF.

This clonotype was counted a few times. The CDR3 DNA reads TGTGCCAGCAGTGAAGGAGGCACGGGCAATCAGCCCCAGCATTTT. It codes for CASSEGGTGNQPQHF. This chain uses TRBV12-3 or TRBV12-4 with TRBJ1-5; no clear D gene. V lost 5 bases, J lost 2 bases, and 13 bases lay in between. CDR3 size: 15 residues.

This clonotype was picked up many times. The rearrangement links TRBV6-2 or TRBV6-3 to TRBJ1-3; the D gene is possibly TRBD1 (6 bases). The V end was cut by 10 bases, the J end by 2 bases, with 15 bases between. The CDR3 covers 14 residues. CDR1 is MNHEY, CDR2 SVGEGT, per germline. The CDR3 DNA reads TGTGCCACGAAGGACAGCGCGGCTGGAAACACCATATATTTT. It codes for CATKDSAAGNTIYF.

The V and J genes are TRBV12-5 and TRBJ2-7; 9 bases line up with TRBD1. In germline, CDR1 is LGHNT, CDR2 FRNRAP. With V trimmed by 4 bases and J by 5 bases, 15 bases remained unmatched. This CDR3 contains 17 residues. The CDR3 nucleotides are TGTGCTAGTGGTTCCCCGATCCGGGACAGGGTAAAGAACGAGCAGTACTTC. This translates into CASGSPIRDRVKNEQYF.

The rearrangement uses TRBV20-1 and TRBJ2-1, with TRBD2 identical over 10 bases. V dropped 0 bases and J dropped 3; count of bases not matched to a gene: 2. CDR1 is DFQATT, CDR2 SNEGSKA, per germline (reference sequence). The CDR3 sequence is 15 residues long. The CDR3 DNA reads as TGCAGTGCTAGAGACCAGCGGGAGGGCTACAATGAGCAGTTCTTC. This codes for CSARDQREGYNEQFF.

This clonotype was counted between two and nine times. The rearrangement joins TRBV5-1 to TRBJ1-1; weak D call: TRBD1 (5 bases). This CDR3 is built from 15 residues. The germline V gene encodes CDR1 SGHRS and CDR2 YFSETQ. Trimming shortened V by 2 bases and J by 4 bases, and 15 bases separated the two germline ends. Written as DNA, the CDR3 is TGCGCCAGCAGCTTCGGCTGGGGGGAAGGCACTGAAGCTTTCTTT. It specifies CASSFGWGEGTEAFF. The whole variable domain, filled in from reference TRBV5-1 and TRBJ1-1, reads KAGVTQTPRYLIKTRGQQVTLSCSPISGHRSVSWYQQTPGQGLQFLFEYFSETQRNKGNFPGRFSGRQFSNSRSEMNVSTLELGDSALYLCASSFGWGEGTEAFFGQGTRLTVV.

This clonotype was counted a few times. The gene calls are TRBV5-1 and TRBJ2-1, with 9 bases identical to TRBD1. Germline V gene lookup returns CDR1 SGHRS and CDR2 YFSETQ. There are 14 residues in the CDR3. V gave up 2 bases and J gave up 6 bases; unmatched junction bases: 3. This chain's CDR3 is CASSFGTGINEQFF. In nucleotides, the CDR3 is TGCGCCAGCAGCTTCGGGACAGGGATCAATGAGCAGTTCTTC.

This clonotype came up many times. The chain recombines TRBV11-3 with TRBJ1-1; D might be TRBD1 (5 bases). Germline CDR1 reads SGHNT; CDR2 reads YENEEA. V gave up 3 bases and J gave up 4 bases, with 12 bases separating them. This CDR3 comprises 14 residues. The CDR3 DNA reads TGTGCCAGCAGCTTGTCAGGGACGAGCACTGAAGCTTTCTTT. Its protein product is CASSLSGTSTEAFF.

This clonotype was seen a handful of times. The chain combines TRBV6-5 with TRBJ1-5, with D uncertain. CDR1 MNHEY and CDR2 SVGAGI come from the germline V gene. V lost 0 bases, J lost 7 bases, and 7 bases lay in between. CDR3 length equals 13 residues. CDR3 bases: TGTGCCAGCAGTTACTCGATGAACCAGCCCCAGCATTTT. Amino acids: CASSYSMNQPQHF.

This clonotype was observed at least ten times. This sequence joins TRBV9 and TRBJ1-4; 10 bases match TRBD1. CDR1 and CDR2 from the germline V gene are SGDLS and YYNGEE. This CDR3 contains 16 residues. Trimming removed 2 bases from V and 0 bases from J; junction bases left unmatched: 1. CDR3 sequence: CASSVGTGATNEKLFF. CDR3 bases: TGTGCCAGCAGCGTCGGGACAGGGGCAACTAATGAAAAACTGTTTTTT.

The chain joins TRBV30 to TRBJ1-2; D gene unclear. V lost 0 bases and J lost 6, with 11 bases in between. The CDR3 has 13 amino acids. Germline V gene sequence: CDR1 GTSNPN, CDR2 SVGIG (reference sequence). CDR3 DNA: TGTGCCTGGAGTGTAATGCGAGGGAATGGCTACACCTTC. This gives the protein CAWSVMRGNGYTF.

This clonotype was found a few times. This chain joins TRBV12-3 or TRBV12-4 and TRBJ2-2; TRBD2 matches 9 bases. CDR3 size: 16 residues. J gave up 9 bases and V 3 bases, and 11 bases lay outside the gene matches. The CDR3 coding sequence is TGTGCCAGCAGTTTTGCGCTAGCGGGAACCCACCGGGAGCTGTTTTTT. Translating it yields CASSFALAGTHRELFF.

This clonotype has at least ten counts. The rearrangement uses TRBV11-3 and TRBJ2-2; a possible D gene is TRBD1 (5 bases). Per germline, CDR1 SGHNT and CDR2 YENEEA. This CDR3 spans 15 amino acids. The V end was cut by 0 bases, the J end by 6 bases, with 11 bases between. CDR3 sequence: CASSLDQGSAGELFF. CDR3 bases: TGTGCCAGCAGCTTAGATCAGGGTTCCGCCGGGGAGCTGTTTTTT.

This clonotype has a handful of counts. The DNA for the CDR3 is TGTGCCACCAGCCGGCGGGACCGGGGCCATTTGTACTTC. Translation gives CATSRRDRGHLYF. The rearrangement uses TRBV15 and TRBJ2-7, with D possibly TRBD2 on 6 matching bases. The CDR3 contains 13 residues. Germline values: CDR1 LNHNV, CDR2 YYDKDF (reference sequence). The ends were cut back, 5 bases at V and 12 bases at J, with 20 bases in the middle.

This clonotype was counted only a few times. The CDR3 sequence: CASSLGLAGTSTDTQYF. The CDR3 bases are TGTGCCAGCAGCTTGGGACTAGCGGGCACTAGCACAGATACGCAGTATTTT. The rearrangement uses TRBV7-9 and TRBJ2-3; TRBD2 matches at 12 bases. The germline V gene encodes CDR1 SEHNR and CDR2 FQNEAQ (reference sequence). The CDR3 has 17 residues. The J segment lost 0 bases and the V segment lost 3 bases, leaving 4 bases of the junction unmatched.

This clonotype was recorded many times. V and J are TRBV18 and TRBJ2-5; D might be TRBD2 (6 bases). Germline loops: CDR1 KGHSH, CDR2 LQKENI. V lost 3 bases and J 0 bases, leaving 11 bases between the germline ends. The CDR3 runs to 15 residues. The CDR3 region is CASSPNRDYQETQYF. The CDR3 DNA is TGTGCCAGCTCACCGAACCGGGACTACCAAGAGACCCAGTACTTC.

This clonotype appeared a few times. The chain recombines TRBV20-1 with TRBJ1-1; no definite D call. Trimming took 1 base from V and 0 from J, leaving 6 bases between them. Per germline, CDR1 DFQATT and CDR2 SNEGSKA (reference sequence). The CDR3 totals 13 residues. The CDR3 DNA follows: TGCAGTGCTAGAGGACCGTTGAACACTGAAGCTTTCTTT. Translating it yields CSARGPLNTEAFF.

In its sample, this clonotype was seen a few times. This chain uses TRBV20-1 with TRBJ1-6, with D possibly being TRBD1 (6 bases). The CDR3 spans 15 residues. V was clipped by 6 bases and J by 7 bases, with 19 bases between them. Germline-derived CDR1 and CDR2 are DFQATT and SNEGSKA (reference sequence). CDR3 nucleotide sequence: TGCAGTGCACCCAAGGACAGAAGGGCGAATTCACCCCTCCACTTT. Translating it yields CSAPKDRRANSPLHF.

V gene TRBV9 combines with J gene TRBJ1-4; D call uncertain. V lost 4 bases to trimming and J lost 7 bases, with 17 bases between them. Germline V gene data show CDR1 as SGDLS and CDR2 as YYNGEE. The CDR3 loop spans 15 amino acids. CDR3 DNA: TGTGCCAGCAGCCCCAACATCGTACCCAGTGAAAAACTGTTTTTT. The encoded protein is CASSPNIVPSEKLFF.

This clonotype came up a few times. The V gene is TRBV20-1, the J gene TRBJ2-2; D is unclear. The CDR3 covers 14 residues. In germline, CDR1 is DFQATT, CDR2 SNEGSKA (reference sequence). Deletions cut 4 bases from V and 5 bases from J, with 14 bases between. CDR3 nucleotide sequence: TGCAGTGCTAACCTCTTCCATGGGACCGGGGAGCTGTTTTTT. Amino acids: CSANLFHGTGELFF.

This clonotype occurred a few times. J is TRBJ2-5 and V is TRBV7-9; D possibly corresponds to TRBD2 (6 bases). Trimming shortened V by 11 bases and J by 4 bases, and 17 bases separated the two germline ends. CDR1 and CDR2 (germline): SEHNR, FQNEAQ (reference sequence). This CDR3 has 13 amino acids. For the CDR3, the DNA is TGTGCCCAGCCGAGGGCCGGGGGAGAGACCCAGTACTTC. Translation: CAQPRAGGETQYF.

Only a few counts were recorded for this clonotype. This chain uses TRBV30 with TRBJ1-3; 7 bases fit TRBD1. Per the germline V gene, CDR1 is GTSNPN and CDR2 is SVGIG (reference sequence). The CDR3 has 14 residues. V shed 8 bases and J 4 bases; nucleotides not matched to a gene: 11. In DNA form, the CDR3 reads TGTGCCCAGAGTCAGACAGGGCCCGGAAACACCATATATTTT. Translating it yields CAQSQTGPGNTIYF.

Regarding this clonotype: A much more abundant neighbour one base away suggests this may be a read error. V usage is TRBV3-1 and J usage is TRBJ1-5; D uncertain. Germline V CDR1 and CDR2: LGHDT, YNNKEL (reference sequence). This CDR3 contains 13 residues. With 1 base removed from V and 11 bases from J, the gap between germline ends came to 12 bases. CDR3 region: CASSQGGGMAQHF. CDR3 nucleotides: TGTGCCAGCAGCCAAGGAGGAGGAATGGCCCAGCATTTT.